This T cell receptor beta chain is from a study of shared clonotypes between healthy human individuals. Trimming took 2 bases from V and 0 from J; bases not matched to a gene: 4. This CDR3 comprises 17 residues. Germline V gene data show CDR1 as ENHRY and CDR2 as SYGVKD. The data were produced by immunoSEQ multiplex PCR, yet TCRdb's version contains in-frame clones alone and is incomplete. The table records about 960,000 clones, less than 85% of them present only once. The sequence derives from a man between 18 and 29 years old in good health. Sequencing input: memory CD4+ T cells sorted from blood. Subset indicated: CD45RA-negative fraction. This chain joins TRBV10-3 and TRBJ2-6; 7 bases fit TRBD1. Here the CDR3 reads CAISEVQGTSGANVLTF. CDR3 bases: TGTGCCATCAGTGAGGTACAGGGGACCTCTGGGGCCAACGTCCTGACTTTC.